This T cell receptor beta chain was sequenced in a study of OX40 agonist ivuxolimab in advanced cancers. Overall study results and limits: At doses 0.1 to 3.0 mg/kg, CD4+ and CD8+ clones expanded. Among patients with partial responses at 0.1-3.0 mg/kg, clonal expansion was among the lowest.

Profiling relied on immunoSEQ multiplex PCR, and the TCRdb table lists in-frame clones only, not all of them. The sample holds tens of thousands of clones, roughly 84% seen once. Drawing of blood for sampling happened at baseline, at cycle 4 day 1, and at cycle 7 day 1. Germline CDR1 is SGHAT and CDR2 is FQDESV (reference sequence). The CDR3 length is 13 residues. The V end was cut by 3 bases, the J end by 7 bases, with 10 bases between. Worth noting for this clone: The antigen remains unidentified.

The sequenced sample was CD4+ or CD8+ T cells sorted from blood, obtained in a trial of the OX40 agonist ivuxolimab. The sequence came from an adult with an advanced solid tumor such as melanoma, head and neck, liver or kidney cancer. This chain joins TRBV11-1 and TRBJ1-5; D possibly corresponds to TRBD1 (5 bases). The CDR3 protein is CASSLGEEQPQHF. CDR3 bases: TGTGCCAGCAGCTTGGGGGAGGAACAGCCCCAGCATTTT.